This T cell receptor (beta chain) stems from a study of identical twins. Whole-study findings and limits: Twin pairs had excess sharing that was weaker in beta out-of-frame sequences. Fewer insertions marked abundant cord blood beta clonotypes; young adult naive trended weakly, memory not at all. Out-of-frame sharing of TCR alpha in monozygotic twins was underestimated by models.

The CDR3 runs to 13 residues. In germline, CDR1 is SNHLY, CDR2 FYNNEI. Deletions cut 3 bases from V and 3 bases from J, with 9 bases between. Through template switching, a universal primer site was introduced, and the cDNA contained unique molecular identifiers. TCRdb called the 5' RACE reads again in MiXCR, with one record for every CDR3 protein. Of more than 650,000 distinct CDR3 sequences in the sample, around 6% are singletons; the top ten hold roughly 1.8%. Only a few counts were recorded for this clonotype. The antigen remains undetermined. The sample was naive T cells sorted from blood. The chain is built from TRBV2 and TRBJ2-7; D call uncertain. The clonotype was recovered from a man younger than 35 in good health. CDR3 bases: TGTGCCAGCAGTGATGGTTCCCGCTACGAGCAGTACTTC. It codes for CASSDGSRYEQYF.